The entry below describes one T cell receptor beta chain. Its antigen is unidentified. The CDR3 covers 13 residues. Trimming took 7 bases from V and 9 from J, leaving 13 bases between them. The V gene's germline CDR1 is MDHEN and CDR2 SYDVKM. This sample was included in a study of CD8 T cells in ankylosing spondylitis. Whole-study findings and limits: Characteristic, it appeared, of ankylosing spondylitis blood was a TCR beta motif of roughly eight highly homologous variants.

Generation of TCR beta libraries employed quantitative 5'-RACE incorporating molecular barcodes. TCRdb reanalysed the 5' RACE reads using MiXCR and keeps one entry per CDR3 protein. The table records under 450,000 distinct CDR3 sequences, 20% to 25% of them present only once. The chain employs TRBV28 and TRBJ1-6; the D is unclear. Sequencing input: blood, either unsorted or a sorted T cell fraction (not recorded which). This sequence originates from a male donor with ankylosing spondylitis or in good health (not recorded which). The CDR3 region is CASNGGFGSPLHF. The CDR3 bases are TGTGCCAGCAACGGAGGGTTCGGTTCACCCCTCCACTTT. The full variable domain, completed using reference TRBV28 and TRBJ1-6, is DVKVTQSSRYLVKRTGEKVFLECVQDMDHENMFWYRQDPGLGLRLIYFSYDVKMKEKGDIPEGYSVSREKKERFSLILESASTNQTSMYLCASNGGFGSPLHFGNGTRLTVT.